According to its frequency, the clone carrying this TCR beta chain is medium-sized (0.01 to 0.1%). Its antigen is currently unknown. This CDR3 spans 17 amino acids. The germline V gene has CDR1 MNHEY and CDR2 SVGEGT. Every participant was in good physical condition without acute infectious disease. These data come from a study of CD8 T cells in cerebrospinal fluid in Alzheimer's disease. Study at large: Two single-cell methods, plate-based nested PCR and droplet-based sequencing, assessed CSF clonal expansion.

Each CDR3 protein gets one entry in TCRdb, which reprocessed the 10x single-cell sequencing reads and gives no DNA. The sample has about 1,500 distinct CDR3 sequences, and its top ten clones hold 6.2%. Study-level findings and limits: Healthy subjects less often had a clone of at least 3% than Alzheimer's patients. The largest CSF clone was proportionally bigger in mild cognitive impairment or Alzheimer's disease than controls.

Sequenced: cerebrospinal fluid. The sequence derives from a human donor in good health. V and J are TRBV6-2 or TRBV6-3 and TRBJ2-5; TCRdb indicates TRBD2, and absent DNA this call remains unverified. CDR3 region: CASSLRTSGGASETQYF.